These 27 T cell receptor beta chains were sequenced from one sample in a study of blood T cell repertoires in COVID-19. The table came from immunoSEQ multiplex PCR; TCRdb's copy has only in-frame clones and leaves some out. Among 120,000 to 150,000 clones, 82% were seen once, and the ten largest hold roughly 15%. Sequencing was done on a sample of peripheral blood. Receptors originate from a human donor with acute or convalescent COVID-19. The donor label of this sample is uncertain.

The rearrangement joins TRBV21-1 to TRBJ1-6; TRBD1 was called by the table and not checked on the DNA. TRBV21-1 is annotated as a pseudogene. This CDR3 comprises 19 residues. The CDR3 DNA is TGTGCCAGCAGCAAAGATCGTTTGGGACACACGGCACAGAATTCACCCCTCCACTTT. Translation: CASSKDRLGHTAQNSPLHF.

The rearrangement uses TRBV5-5 and TRBJ2-7; 9 nucleotides line up with TRBD2. Unmatched junction bases numbered 6, after V lost 4 bases and J lost 1 base. CDR1 and CDR2 from the germline V gene are SGHKS and YYEKEE (reference sequence). The length of the CDR3 is 15 residues. The chain's CDR3 is CASSKASGVSYEQYF. The CDR3 DNA reads TGTGCCAGCAGCAAGGCTAGCGGGGTGTCCTACGAGCAGTACTTC.

CDR3 loop: CASTPIGGLSNQPQHF. In DNA form, the CDR3 reads TGTGCCAGTACCCCAATCGGAGGGCTTAGCAATCAGCCCCAGCATTTT. This chain uses TRBV19 with TRBJ1-5, with D uncertain. The CDR3 has 16 amino acids. In germline, CDR1 is LNHDA, CDR2 SQIVND (reference sequence). Trimming cost V 7 bases and J 0 bases, with 16 bases left between them.

The chain employs TRBV2 and TRBJ2-7, with D possibly being TRBD1 (6 bases). The CDR3 is 15 residues long. Deletions cut 6 bases from V and 2 bases from J, with 17 bases between. The germline gives CDR1 SNHLY, CDR2 FYNNEI. This CDR3 reads CASRYPGQGAYEQYF. In nucleotides, the CDR3 is TGTGCCAGCAGATACCCGGGACAAGGGGCCTACGAGCAGTACTTC. Variable domain in full (rest from reference TRBV2 and TRBJ2-7): EPEVTQTPSHQVTQMGQEVILRCVPISNHLYFYWYRQILGQKVEFLVSFYNNEISEKSEIFDDQFSVERPDGSNFTLKIRSTKLEDSAMYFCASRYPGQGAYEQYFGPGTRLTVT.

The sample holds a few counts of this clone. The V and J genes are TRBV5-6 and TRBJ1-2, with D possibly being TRBD1 (5 bases). Trimming left V 0 bases short and J 4 bases short, with 10 bases between. CDR1 SGHDT and CDR2 YYEEEE come from the germline V gene. CDR3 length: 14 residues. The CDR3 is CASSLGGRSYGYTF. The CDR3 DNA sequence: TGTGCCAGCAGCTTGGGGGGCCGATCCTATGGCTACACCTTC.

For this clone: A read error is likely here: a far larger clone is one base away. The same CDR3 also results from other DNA sequences found in this sample. CDR3 sequence: CASSPAGNTEAFF. CDR3 nucleotide sequence: TGTGCCAGCAGCCCAGCGGGGAACACTGAAGCTTTCTTT. The V gene is TRBV3-1 (or the pseudogene TRBV3-2), the J gene TRBJ1-1; D is unresolved. Per the germline V gene, CDR1 is LGHDT and CDR2 is YNNKEL (reference sequence). The V gene lost 4 bases and the J gene lost 1 base, with 7 bases spanning the gap. There are 13 residues in the CDR3.

The chain couples TRBV5-1 to TRBJ1-1, with D possibly matching TRBD1 (6 bases). Trimming cost V 3 bases and J 0 bases, with 15 bases left between them. The CDR3 spans 16 residues. The germline V gene has CDR1 SGHRS and CDR2 YFSETQ. In nucleotides, the CDR3 is TGCGCCAGCAGCTGGGGGACAAACGTTATGAACACTGAAGCTTTCTTT. It encodes CASSWGTNVMNTEAFF.

The rearrangement uses TRBV7-9 and TRBJ2-2; possible D gene TRBD2, 5 bases. Trimming removed 5 bases from V and 2 bases from J, with 9 bases in between. CDR3 length equals 14 residues. Germline CDR1 is SEHNR and CDR2 is FQNEAQ (reference sequence). CDR3: CASSGTGNTGELFF. In nucleotides, the CDR3 is TGTGCCAGCAGCGGTACGGGAAACACCGGGGAGCTGTTTTTT. Using reference TRBV7-9 and TRBJ2-2 for the parts outside the CDR3, the full variable domain is DTGVSQNPRHKITKRGQNVTFRCDPISEHNRLYWYRQTLGQGPEFLTYFQNEAQLEKSRLLSDRFSAERPKGSFSTLEIQRTEQGDSAMYLCASSGTGNTGELFFGEGSRLTVL.

CDR3 protein: CASSGGRFQPQHF. DNA of the CDR3: TGTGCCAGCAGTGGGGGGAGGTTTCAGCCCCAGCATTTT. J is TRBJ1-5 and V is TRBV27, with a weak D call TRBD1 (5 bases). Germline loops: CDR1 MNHEY, CDR2 SMNVEV (reference sequence). The CDR3 runs 13 residues. The ends were cut back, 5 bases at V and 6 bases at J, with 11 bases in the middle.

The chain links TRBV19 to TRBJ2-2, with no clear D. The CDR3 sequence is 20 residues long. Trimming pared 6 bases from V and 0 bases from J, leaving 26 bases between. Germline V gene data show CDR1 as LNHDA and CDR2 as SQIVND (reference sequence). The CDR3 loop is CASRRSLGPANPANTGELFF. The CDR3 DNA reads TGTGCCAGTAGGCGCTCCCTTGGGCCGGCTAACCCCGCGAACACCGGGGAGCTGTTTTTT.

Points on this clone: A junction boundary mismatches the germline segment, possibly from a read error. This rearrangement joins TRBV2 to TRBJ2-1, with 8 bases matching TRBD2. Germline values: CDR1 SNHLY, CDR2 FYNNEI. The CDR3 sequence is 15 residues long. The CDR3 DNA sequence: TGTGCCACCAGTGCGCTAGCGGGCGATAACAATGAGCAGTTCTTC. Its translation: CATSALAGDNNEQFF. The full variable domain, its missing parts supplied by reference TRBV2 and TRBJ2-1, is EPEVTQTPSHQVTQMGQEVILRCVPISNHLYFYWYRQILGQKVEFLVSFYNNEISEKSEIFDDQFSVERPDGSNFTLKIRSTKLEDSAMYFCATSALAGDNNEQFFGPGTRLTVL.

V gene TRBV2 combines with J gene TRBJ1-2; D unclear. Deletions cut 3 bases from V and 4 bases from J, with 9 bases between. Germline V lookup: CDR1 SNHLY, CDR2 FYNNEI. The CDR3 loop spans 13 amino acids. This CDR3 is CASSERARYGYTF. The CDR3 nucleotides read TGTGCCAGCAGTGAGAGGGCACGCTATGGCTACACCTTC.

The chain is built from TRBV30 and TRBJ2-7; D gene ambiguous. Germline V gene lookup returns CDR1 GTSNPN and CDR2 SVGIG (reference sequence). Trimming took off 2 bases at V and 4 bases at J, with 6 bases between the two ends. The CDR3 is 11 amino acids. The CDR3 here is CAWSSGYEQYF. The DNA of the CDR3 is TGTGCCTGGAGTTCAGGTTACGAGCAGTACTTC.

This clone has just one count. The chain is built from TRBV3-1 (or the pseudogene TRBV3-2) and TRBJ2-2, with TRBD1 identical over 12 bases. The J segment lost 7 bases and the V segment lost 6 bases, leaving 6 bases of the junction unmatched. Germline lookup yields CDR1 LGHDT and CDR2 YNNKEL (reference sequence). The CDR3 totals 15 residues. The CDR3 protein is CASRPGTGGIGELFF. The CDR3 nucleotides are TGTGCCAGCAGACCTGGGACAGGGGGCATCGGGGAGCTGTTTTTT.

V gene TRBV7-6 combines with J gene TRBJ1-1, with D possibly being TRBD1 (6 bases). The CDR3 contains 14 residues. Germline CDR1 is SGHVS and CDR2 is FNYEAQ. Trimming pared 5 bases from V and 5 bases from J, leaving 15 bases between. CDR3 amino acids: CASSTTPQGTEAFF. In nucleotides, the CDR3 is TGTGCCAGCAGCACGACACCGCAGGGGACTGAAGCTTTCTTT.

V and J are TRBV6-2 or TRBV6-3 and TRBJ2-7; maybe TRBD2 (6 bases). This CDR3 is built from 16 residues. Trimming took 2 bases from V and 1 from J, leaving 15 bases between them. Germline CDR1 and CDR2: MNHEY and SVGEGT. The CDR3 DNA is TGTGCCAGCAGTTACCGGTGGGGGGAGTTTTCCTACGAGCAGTACTTC. Translated: CASSYRWGEFSYEQYF.

The CDR3 DNA reads TGTGCCAGCAGGAACCGGGACAGGCCTAATGAAAAACTGTTTTTT. Amino acids: CASRNRDRPNEKLFF. The V call is TRBV2, the J call TRBJ1-4; TRBD1 matches 8 bases. CDR1 is SNHLY and CDR2 is FYNNEI in the germline V gene. Trimming took 6 bases from V and 3 from J; bases not matched to a gene: 6. There are 15 residues in the CDR3.

The chain joins TRBV5-1 to TRBJ2-1; 11 positions match TRBD2. Losses at the gene ends were 2 bases for V and 9 bases for J; bases not matched to a gene: 13. The CDR3 runs to 17 residues. Germline V gene sequence: CDR1 SGHRS, CDR2 YFSETQ. Written as DNA, the CDR3 is TGCGCCAGCAGCTTATTAGCGGGGGGGCTCTACAGGGGTGAGCAGTTCTTC. It encodes CASSLLAGGLYRGEQFF.

The chain joins TRBV9 to TRBJ2-7; 9 bases are shared with TRBD2. In germline, CDR1 is SGDLS, CDR2 YYNGEE. The CDR3 is made up of 14 amino acids. V trimming: 3 bases; J trimming: 5 bases; junction bases outside the gene matches: 6. The CDR3 nucleotides read TGTGCCAGCAGCGCAAGACTAGCGGCCGACGAGCAGTACTTC. It codes for CASSARLAADEQYF.

The rearrangement uses TRBV7-9 and TRBJ1-5, with D hard to call. The V end was cut by 0 bases, the J end by 5 bases, with 2 bases between. The length of the CDR3 is 12 residues. Germline-derived CDR1 and CDR2 are SEHNR and FQNEAQ (reference sequence). This CDR3 is CASSLADQPQHF. The CDR3, as DNA: TGTGCCAGCAGCTTAGCCGATCAGCCCCAGCATTTT.

This clone was seen only a few times. V gene TRBV6-5 combines with J gene TRBJ2-3; a weak D match, TRBD1 (5 bases). The CDR3 loop spans 14 amino acids. Germline V gene lookup returns CDR1 MNHEY and CDR2 SVGAGI. Trimming removed 2 bases at V and 5 bases at J, with 11 bases between. CDR3 in amino acids: CASSYRGIIDTQYF. The CDR3 DNA reads TGTGCCAGCAGTTACAGGGGTATCATAGATACGCAGTATTTT.

The V and J genes are TRBV19 and TRBJ1-1, with D possibly being TRBD1 (5 bases). Germline lookup yields CDR1 LNHDA and CDR2 SQIVND (reference sequence). The CDR3 spans 15 residues. With 1 base removed from V and 2 bases from J, the gap between germline ends came to 11 bases. The CDR3 protein is CASSIGGTVNTEAFF. The CDR3 nucleotides read TGTGCCAGTAGTATAGGCGGGACCGTTAACACTGAAGCTTTCTTT.

The genes are TRBV5-1 and TRBJ2-5, with 12 bases fitting TRBD2. The CDR3 sequence is 15 residues long. Germline assignment: CDR1 SGHRS and CDR2 YFSETQ. Trimming took 2 bases from V and 6 from J; bases not matched to a gene: 5. CDR3 region: CASSFLAGGPKTQYF. As DNA, the CDR3 is TGCGCCAGCAGCTTCCTAGCGGGGGGGCCAAAGACCCAGTACTTC.

This clone was counted once. The CDR3 here is CASSRRGQGRADTQYF. The CDR3 coding sequence is TGTGCCAGCAGCCGGAGAGGACAGGGACGGGCAGATACGCAGTATTTT. This chain connects TRBV3-1 (or the pseudogene TRBV3-2) to TRBJ2-3; 8 nucleotides agree with TRBD1. Germline loops: CDR1 LGHDT, CDR2 YNNKEL (reference sequence). Germline trimming cut 4 bases from V and 4 bases from J; bases unmatched to any gene: 10. CDR3 length: 16 residues.

The rearrangement links TRBV3-1 (or the pseudogene TRBV3-2) to TRBJ2-2; possible D gene TRBD2, 5 bases. This CDR3 comprises 12 residues. Germline values: CDR1 LGHDT, CDR2 YNNKEL (reference sequence). V was shortened by 4 bases and J by 7 bases, with 7 bases between the two germline ends. CDR3 sequence reads: CASSPEVGELFF. Here the CDR3 DNA reads TGTGCCAGCAGCCCGGAGGTCGGGGAGCTGTTTTTT.

The chain uses TRBV6-5 and TRBJ2-1; D unclear. V shed 7 bases and J shed 7 bases, with 14 bases lying between them. The CDR3 consists of 13 residues. The germline V gene has CDR1 MNHEY and CDR2 SVGAGI. The CDR3 region is CASMLDGTNEQFF. CDR3 in DNA: TGTGCCAGCATGCTAGACGGCACGAATGAGCAGTTCTTC.

DNA of the CDR3: TGTGCCAGCAGTTACTCGATCAGGGAGGGAGGCTACACCTTC. This sequence encodes CASSYSIREGGYTF. The rearrangement joins TRBV6-5 to TRBJ1-2, with a weak D call TRBD1 (5 bases). The CDR3 has 14 amino acids. Germline V gives CDR1 MNHEY, CDR2 SVGAGI. Deletions cut 0 bases from V and 8 bases from J, with 13 bases between.